These 17 T cell receptor beta chains were all obtained from the same sample, sequenced in a study of shared clonotypes between healthy human individuals. Some clones are missing from TCRdb's copy, which holds only in-frame ones; the method was immunoSEQ multiplex PCR. The data contain approximately 530,000 clones, roughly 95% of them singletons. Sequencing input: naive CD4+ T cells sorted from blood. Subset given: CD45RA+ positively selected. The receptors originated from a woman younger than 45 in good health.

For the CDR3, the DNA is TGTGCCAGTAGTATATATCGGCAGGGACTAGCGGCACAGGAGCAGTTCTTC. This sequence encodes CASSIYRQGLAAQEQFF. J is TRBJ2-1 and V is TRBV19; 11 bases match TRBD2. This CDR3 has 17 amino acids. Trimming at V came to 2 bases and at J to 10 bases, leaving 13 bases not matched to a gene. The germline V gene encodes CDR1 LNHDA and CDR2 SQIVND (reference sequence).

The chain recombines TRBV7-2 with TRBJ2-1; 11 nucleotides match TRBD2. Germline V gene sequence: CDR1 SGHTA, CDR2 FQGNSA. The CDR3 runs to 15 residues. With V trimmed by 0 bases and J by 6 bases, 1 base remained unmatched. The DNA of the CDR3 is TGTGCCAGCAGCTTAGCTAGCGGGAGGGCCAATGAGCAGTTCTTC. Protein: CASSLASGRANEQFF. Full variable domain (outside the CDR3, taken from reference TRBV7-2 and TRBJ2-1): GAGVSQSPSNKVTEKGKDVELRCDPISGHTALYWYRQSLGQGLEFLIYFQGNSAPDKSGLPSDRFSAERTGGSVSTLTIQRTQQEDSAVYLCASSLASGRANEQFFGPGTRLTVL.

This rearrangement joins TRBV16 to TRBJ2-7; D is unresolved. V shed 4 bases and J shed 6 bases, with 13 bases lying between them. The germline CDR1 and CDR2 sequences are KGHSY and FQNENV. This CDR3 contains 13 residues. The CDR3 nucleotides read TGTGCCAGCAGCCCGTTGACCTCGGCCGAGCAGTACTTC. Translating gives CASSPLTSAEQYF.

The chain has TRBV28 and TRBJ2-7; D possibly uses TRBD1 or TRBD2 (5 bases each). CDR1 and CDR2 (germline): MDHEN, SYDVKM. The CDR3 totals 13 residues. Trimming shortened V by 6 bases and J by 5 bases, and 14 bases separated the two germline ends. DNA for the CDR3: TGTGCCAGCAGAAAGGGGATCGGGAACGAGCAGTACTTC. Amino acid sequence: CASRKGIGNEQYF. The full variable domain, with the rest looked up from reference TRBV28 and TRBJ2-7, is DVKVTQSSRYLVKRTGEKVFLECVQDMDHENMFWYRQDPGLGLRLIYFSYDVKMKEKGDIPEGYSVSREKKERFSLILESASTNQTSMYLCASRKGIGNEQYFGPGTRLTVT.

This CDR3 reads CASRPGGLLRRGYTF. In DNA form, the CDR3 reads TGTGCCAGCAGACCGGGAGGGCTCCTTAGGCGTGGCTACACCTTC. The V gene is TRBV28, the J gene TRBJ1-2; unclear D gene. CDR3 length: 15 amino acids. Per germline, CDR1 MDHEN and CDR2 SYDVKM. Trimming took off 6 bases at V and 7 bases at J, with 21 bases between the two ends.

The rearrangement uses TRBV5-1 and TRBJ1-3; 8 bases are a match to TRBD1. This CDR3 region has 17 residues. V gave up 4 bases and J gave up 0 bases; unmatched junction bases: 9. The germline CDR1 and CDR2 sequences are SGHRS and YFSETQ. CDR3 sequence (DNA): TGCGCCAGCAGCAGCCGGACAGGGCCCTACTCTGGAAACACCATATATTTT. The encoded protein is CASSSRTGPYSGNTIYF.

This clone was recorded once. The chain is built from TRBV5-1 and TRBJ2-1, with 8 bases lining up with TRBD2. This CDR3 is 14 amino acids long. V lost 1 base and J lost 7; bases outside the gene matches: 4. The germline V gene encodes CDR1 SGHRS and CDR2 YFSETQ. The CDR3 here is CASSLLAGLNEQFF. DNA of the CDR3: TGCGCCAGCAGCTTGCTAGCGGGCCTAAATGAGCAGTTCTTC.

The J gene is TRBJ2-7, the V gene TRBV19; a possible D gene is TRBD1 (6 bases). The germline V gene has CDR1 LNHDA and CDR2 SQIVND (reference sequence). The CDR3 runs to 15 residues. Deletions cut 7 bases from V and 6 bases from J, with 22 bases between. The CDR3 coding sequence is TGTGCCAGTACCCTATCGTGGGGTGAAGGGGGCGAGCAGTACTTC. Translated: CASTLSWGEGGEQYF.

The rearrangement joins TRBV15 to TRBJ2-7; TRBD1 matches 8 bases. This CDR3 region has 13 residues. Germline V gives CDR1 LNHNV, CDR2 YYDKDF (reference sequence). The V and J ends lost 2 bases and 6 bases, in that order; junction bases with no gene match: 3. This CDR3 reads CATSRSGGAEQYF. CDR3 nucleotide sequence: TGTGCCACCAGCAGATCAGGGGGCGCCGAGCAGTACTTC.

This clone has only one observation. The chain combines TRBV7-2 with TRBJ1-2; D is unclear. The germline V gene encodes CDR1 SGHTA and CDR2 FQGNSA. The CDR3 loop spans 12 amino acids. Between the trimmed V and J ends, which lost 1 base and 8 bases, there was a span of 8 bases. The CDR3 here is CASSLEMWGYTF. The CDR3 DNA sequence: TGTGCCAGCAGCTTAGAAATGTGGGGCTACACCTTC.

CDR3 residues: CASRTGGSGNTIYF. The CDR3 DNA is TGTGCCAGCAGAACAGGGGGTTCTGGAAACACCATATATTTT. The chain combines TRBV7-9 with TRBJ1-3; 8 nucleotides line up with TRBD1. V lost 6 bases to trimming and J lost 1 base; unmatched junction nucleotides: 2. Germline V lookup: CDR1 SEHNR, CDR2 FQNEAQ (reference sequence). The CDR3 extends over 14 amino acids.

The CDR3 DNA sequence: TGTGCTTCCAAGGGGGGCAGCTCAAACAATCAGCCCCAGCATTTT. It is translated as CASKGGSSNNQPQHF. V usage is TRBV19 and J usage is TRBJ1-5, with D possibly TRBD1 on 6 matching bases. Germline values: CDR1 LNHDA, CDR2 SQIVND (reference sequence). The CDR3 contains 15 residues.

There are a few counts of this clone. This chain joins TRBV28 and TRBJ2-2, with 13 bases identical to TRBD2. Germline CDR1 and CDR2: MDHEN and SYDVKM. This CDR3 is built from 16 residues. With 5 bases clipped from V and 4 bases from J, the junction kept 4 bases outside the gene matches. Here the CDR3 DNA reads TGTGCCAGCAGTAGACTAGCGGGAGGCCTCACCGGGGAGCTGTTTTTT. It specifies CASSRLAGGLTGELFF. Supplemented by reference TRBV28 and TRBJ2-2, the full variable domain reads DVKVTQSSRYLVKRTGEKVFLECVQDMDHENMFWYRQDPGLGLRLIYFSYDVKMKEKGDIPEGYSVSREKKERFSLILESASTNQTSMYLCASSRLAGGLTGELFFGEGSRLTVL.

This chain connects TRBV6-5 to TRBJ2-3; TRBD1 might be the D (5 bases). The CDR3 is 15 residues long. Per germline, CDR1 MNHEY and CDR2 SVGAGI. With 6 bases removed from V and 5 bases from J, the gap between germline ends came to 18 bases. CDR3 protein: CASSRSHQGQDTQYF. CDR3 in DNA: TGTGCCAGCAGCCGGTCACATCAGGGTCAAGATACGCAGTATTTT.

This rearrangement joins TRBV5-6 to TRBJ2-2, with 12 bases that match TRBD2. This CDR3 is 16 amino acids long. V was clipped by 0 bases and J by 4 bases; unmatched bases: 1. In germline, CDR1 is SGHDT, CDR2 YYEEEE. CDR3 DNA sequence: TGTGCCAGCAGCTTGGGGACTAGCGGGATCACCGGGGAGCTGTTTTTT. Amino acids: CASSLGTSGITGELFF.

The chain combines TRBV5-6 with TRBJ1-3, with D possibly TRBD1 on 5 matching bases. This CDR3 spans 15 amino acids. The germline V and J ends were trimmed by 1 base and 8 bases, with 16 bases remaining between them. Germline V lookup: CDR1 SGHDT, CDR2 YYEEEE. CDR3 amino acids: CASSLTYRDGDTIYF. The DNA of the CDR3 is TGTGCCAGCAGCTTGACTTATAGGGACGGTGACACCATATATTTT.

This clone was detected only once. The chain has TRBV7-3 and TRBJ2-2; TRBD2 matches at 13 bases. Germline V gene sequence: CDR1 SGHTA, CDR2 FQGTGA. The CDR3 spans 16 residues. The trim removed 5 bases at V and 5 bases at J, leaving 5 bases unmatched. The CDR3 here is CASSLTSGRATGELFF. In DNA, the CDR3 is TGTGCCAGCAGCCTCACTAGCGGGAGGGCTACCGGGGAGCTGTTTTTT. The full variable domain, completed using reference TRBV7-3 and TRBJ2-2, is GAGVSQTPSNKVTEKGKYVELRCDPISGHTALYWYRQSLGQGPEFLIYFQGTGAADDSGLPNDRFFAVRPEGSVSTLKIQRTERGDSAVYLCASSLTSGRATGELFFGEGSRLTVL.